A single T cell receptor beta chain is shown here with its context. The antigen is undetermined. This specimen comes from a study of blood T cells in healthy people across ages. Study results and caveats: A roughly linear fall in TCR beta diversity per million T cells was seen with increasing age.

Sample-barcoded 5' priming and a J-beta primer mix drove a second PCR of about 7 to 11 cycles. In TCRdb, the 5' RACE reads were re-called with MiXCR into one record per CDR3 protein. The sample lists over 300,000 distinct CDR3 sequences; roughly half were seen once. The sequence was collected from a man between 60 and 70 years old in good health. Source material: blood.

The CDR3 reads CASKGGHPSSYNEQFF. The CDR3 nucleotides read TGTGCCAGCAAGGGGGGGCACCCGAGCTCCTACAATGAGCAGTTCTTC. The J gene is TRBJ2-1, the V gene TRBV11-2, with a possible D match to TRBD2 (7 bases). The CDR3 totals 16 residues. Germline lookup yields CDR1 SGHAT and CDR2 FQNNGV. With 7 bases removed from V and 0 bases from J, the gap between germline ends came to 16 bases.